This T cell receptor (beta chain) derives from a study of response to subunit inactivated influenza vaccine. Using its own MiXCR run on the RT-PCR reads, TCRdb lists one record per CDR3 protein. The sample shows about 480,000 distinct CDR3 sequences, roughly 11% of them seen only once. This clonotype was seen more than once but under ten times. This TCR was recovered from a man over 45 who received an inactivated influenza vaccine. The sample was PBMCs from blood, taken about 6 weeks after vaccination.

This CDR3 is CASSLSSNYGYTF. The CDR3 DNA follows: TGTGCCAGCAGCTTAAGTTCCAACTATGGCTACACCTTC. This sequence joins TRBV11-2 and TRBJ1-2; no firm D call. Germline-derived CDR1 and CDR2 are SGHAT and FQNNGV. The V end was cut by 2 bases, the J end by 2 bases, with 6 bases between. The CDR3 sequence is 13 residues long.